The 9 T cell receptor beta chains below were found in one sample sequenced in a study of blood T cell repertoires in COVID-19. Profiled with immunoSEQ multiplex PCR; TCRdb holds only in-frame clones, not every one. The data hold 65,000 to 85,000 clones, with around 88% observed a single time. Input material: peripheral blood. These receptors originate from a man aged 45-65 years with active COVID-19.

The V and J genes are TRBV7-2 and TRBJ2-1, with 9 bases aligning to TRBD2. V lost 5 bases, J lost 5 bases, and 7 bases stayed unmatched. The CDR3 sequence is 15 residues long. CDR1 is SGHTA and CDR2 is FQGNSA in the germline V gene. In nucleotides, the CDR3 is TGTGCCAGCAGCCTTAGCGGGAGAATAAACAATGAGCAGTTCTTC. This gives the protein CASSLSGRINNEQFF.

The V and J genes are TRBV2 and TRBJ2-7; 13 nucleotides agree with TRBD2. This CDR3 is 15 amino acids long. V shed 4 bases, J shed 2 bases, and the junction held 2 bases outside the gene matches. Germline values: CDR1 SNHLY, CDR2 FYNNEI. CDR3 sequence (DNA): TGTGCCAGCAGTGGGGGACTAGCGGGAACCTACGAGCAGTACTTC. Translation gives CASSGGLAGTYEQYF.

This chain joins TRBV7-3 and TRBJ2-2; weak D call: TRBD1 (5 bases). The CDR3 totals 15 residues. Germline CDR1 reads SGHTA; CDR2 reads FQGTGA. The V gene lost 3 bases and the J gene lost 3 bases, with 11 bases spanning the gap. The CDR3 is CASSLGSGHTGELFF. CDR3 nucleotide sequence: TGTGCCAGCAGCTTGGGTTCAGGGCACACCGGGGAGCTGTTTTTT.

This clone occurred once. CDR3: CASSVGDSNYGYTF. As DNA, the CDR3 is TGTGCCAGCAGCGTCGGGGACAGTAACTATGGCTACACCTTC. The J gene is TRBJ1-2, the V gene TRBV9; 7 bases agree with TRBD1. Per germline, CDR1 SGDLS and CDR2 YYNGEE. The CDR3 runs to 14 residues. Trimming at V came to 2 bases and at J to 1 base, leaving 2 bases not matched to a gene.

The chain carries TRBV5-8 and TRBJ2-3; D unresolved. The CDR3 is made up of 13 amino acids. Germline CDR1 SGHTS, CDR2 YDEGEE. Trimming removed 3 bases at V and 2 bases at J, with 7 bases between. CDR3 sequence: CASSYSNTDTQYF. The CDR3 DNA sequence: TGTGCCAGCAGCTACTCAAACACAGATACGCAGTATTTT.

The CDR3 loop reads CASSPGPAGEQYF. In nucleotides, the CDR3 is TGTGCCAGCAGTCCAGGACCGGCGGGTGAGCAGTACTTC. The V and J genes are TRBV12-3 or TRBV12-4 and TRBJ2-7; D possibly corresponds to TRBD2 (5 bases). This CDR3 contains 13 residues. V lost 5 bases and J lost 7, with 15 bases in between.

V and J are TRBV30 and TRBJ2-7, with 11 bases lining up with TRBD1. The V gene end was trimmed by 5 bases and the J gene end by 7 bases; junction bases not matched to a gene: 7. The V gene's germline CDR1 is GTSNPN and CDR2 SVGIG (reference sequence). CDR3 length: 13 residues. Here the CDR3 reads CAWDRTGGHEQYF. CDR3 sequence (DNA): TGTGCCTGGGATCGGACAGGGGGCCATGAGCAGTACTTC.

The chain couples TRBV30 to TRBJ1-1; 8 bases align to TRBD1. Germline assignment: CDR1 GTSNPN and CDR2 SVGIG (reference sequence). The junction had 7 bases not matched to a gene; V was cut back by 2 bases and J by 11 bases. The CDR3 contains 12 residues. The CDR3, as DNA: TGTGCCTGGAGTACCGGACAGGGTTTCGCTTTCTTT. Amino acids: CAWSTGQGFAFF. The variable domain in full, with the rest retrieved from reference TRBV30 and TRBJ1-1, is SQTIHQWPATLVQPVGSPLSLECTVEGTSNPNLYWYRQAAGRGLQLLFYSVGIGQISSEVPQNLSASRPQDRQFILSSKKLLLSDSGFYLCAWSTGQGFAFFGQGTRLTVV.

This clone occurred once. The V and J genes are TRBV7-9 and TRBJ2-5; the match to TRBD2 covers 12 bases. V was pared by 5 bases and J by 2 bases, with 3 bases of the junction left unmatched. CDR1 is SEHNR, CDR2 FQNEAQ, per germline (reference sequence). The CDR3 runs to 15 residues. For the CDR3, the DNA is TGTGCCAGCAGCAAAGGACTAGCGGGACAAGAGACCCAGTACTTC. Protein product: CASSKGLAGQETQYF. The full variable domain, with the rest looked up from reference TRBV7-9 and TRBJ2-5, is DTGVSQNPRHKITKRGQNVTFRCDPISEHNRLYWYRQTLGQGPEFLTYFQNEAQLEKSRLLSDRFSAERPKGSFSTLEIQRTEQGDSAMYLCASSKGLAGQETQYFGPGTRLLVL.